These T cell receptor beta chains were read from a single sample in a study of cytotoxic CD8 clonotypes in ibrutinib-treated CLL. Using immunoSEQ multiplex PCR, the repertoire was profiled, and TCRdb retains in-frame clones only, with some absent. The repertoire has about 300,000 clones, approximately 76% of them found once; the top ten carry about 5%. The sample was PBMCs, taken at disease progression, from a patient treated with ibrutinib. The receptors here all came from a human donor with chronic lymphocytic leukemia. CDR3s include the opening cysteine and the closing phenylalanine or tryptophan. D genes are given only for firm matches. The listing skips clone size in some rows; elsewhere it reads once, few, many or a size class.

TRBJ1-1 | TRBV10-2 | once | - | 14 | TGCGCCACTGAAAGAGCTGCCCTTGGGACTGAAGCTTTCTTT | CATERAALGTEAFF
TRBJ2-1 | TRBV7-7 | - | - | 15 | TGTGCCAGCAGCCCTGACAGGACTACCTACAATGAGCAGTTCTTC | CASSPDRTTYNEQFF
TRBJ1-5 | TRBV6-1 | - | TRBD1 | 14 | TGTGCCAGCAGTGAAGGGGGGACAGGTCAGCCCCAGCATTTT | CASSEGGTGQPQHF
TRBJ2-7 | TRBV7-6 | - | - | 15 | TGTGCCAGCAGCTTAGATAGCGGAGGGCAGCGGGAGCAGTACTTC | CASSLDSGGQREQYF
TRBJ2-3 | TRBV12-5 | - | - | 16 | TGTGCTAGTGGTTTGGTAAGGGATTCGGGGATAGATACGCAGTATTTT | CASGLVRDSGIDTQYF
TRBJ2-5 | TRBV5-5 | - | - | 14 | TGTGCCAGCAGCTTGGCCGGGGGCAGAGAGACCCAGTACTTC | CASSLAGGRETQYF
TRBJ2-5 | TRBV5-6 | - | - | 15 | TGTGCCAGCAGCTTGAGGGGTCGGGGGATGGAGACCCAGTACTTC | CASSLRGRGMETQYF
TRBJ2-7 | TRBV23-1 | - | - | 15 | TGCGCCAGCAGTCAATCGACGGACAACTCCTACGAGCAGTACTTC | CASSQSTDNSYEQYF
TRBJ1-5 | TRBV18 | - | - | 15 | TGTGCCAGCTCACCACAGGTAGGGCGAGGCCAGCCCCAGCATTTT | CASSPQVGRGQPQHF
TRBJ2-5 | TRBV7-8 | - | TRBD2 | 16 | TGTGCCAGCAGCAAACGGACTAGCGGGGGGGCCGAGACCCAGTACTTC | CASSKRTSGGAETQYF
TRBJ1-5 | TRBV27 | - | TRBD1 | 15 | TGTGCCAGCAGTTTCGGGGGACAGGGTAATCAGCCCCAGCATTTT | CASSFGGQGNQPQHF
TRBJ2-5 | TRBV18 | - | - | 13 | TGTGCCAGCTCACCACGGCGAGAGGAGACCCAGTACTTC | CASSPRREETQYF
TRBJ1-2 | TRBV5-4 | - | - | 16 | TGTGCCAGCAGTCAAGCGAGGGCAACGTATAACTATGGCTACACCTTC | CASSQARATYNYGYTF
TRBJ1-3 | TRBV5-1 | once | TRBD1 | 16 | TGCGCCAGCAGCTTGTCTTACAGGGGACCTGGAAACACCATATATTTT | CASSLSYRGPGNTIYF
TRBJ2-7 | TRBV29-1 | - | - | 14 | TGCAGCGTTGAAGAGCGCGGGGTCAAGTACGAGCAGTACTTC | CSVEERGVKYEQYF
TRBJ2-1 | TRBV18 | - | - | 16 | TGTGCCAGCTCACCAAAGTACACTACCCCCTACAATGAGCAGTTCTTC | CASSPKYTTPYNEQFF
TRBJ1-4 | TRBV6-1 | - | - | 12 | TGTGCCAGCAGTGTCGGGGTAGGAAAACTGTTTTTT | CASSVGVGKLFF